The 11 T cell receptor beta chains in this list originate from one sample, sequenced in a study of T cells after yellow fever vaccination. TCRdb re-called the 5' RACE reads with MiXCR, one entry per CDR3 protein. This table holds about 340,000 distinct CDR3 sequences, approximately 12% found once. The specimen was CD4+ T cells sorted from PBMCs, collected 15 days after the yellow fever booster vaccination. Receptor source: a man aged 18 to 29 who received the YFV17D yellow fever vaccine.

In its sample, this clonotype was seen many times. V and J are TRBV6-1 and TRBJ1-5, with D possibly matching TRBD1 (6 bases). The ends were cut back, 6 bases at V and 6 bases at J, with 18 bases in the middle. The CDR3 spans 15 residues. Germline values: CDR1 MNHNS, CDR2 SASEGT. In DNA, the CDR3 is TGTGCCAGCAGCTCCGACAGGTTAGGAGGTCAGCCCCAGCATTTT. Protein sequence: CASSSDRLGGQPQHF.

The chain links TRBV15 to TRBJ2-1, with TRBD2 matching 9 bases. The germline CDR1 and CDR2 sequences are LNHNV and YYDKDF (reference sequence). There are 14 residues in the CDR3. J was trimmed by 4 bases and V by 7 bases; bases with no gene match: 5. CDR3 nucleotide sequence: TGTGCCACCACGGTCGCGGGGGGGTACAATGAGCAGTTCTTC. This gives the protein CATTVAGGYNEQFF. Full variable domain (outside the CDR3, taken from reference TRBV15 and TRBJ2-1): DAMVIQNPRYQVTQFGKPVTLSCSQTLNHNVMYWYQQKSSQAPKLLFHYYDKDFNNEADTPDNFQSRRPNTSFCFLDIRSPGLGDTAMYLCATTVAGGYNEQFFGPGTRLTVL.

In this sample, this clonotype turned up a few times. The chain combines TRBV20-1 with TRBJ1-2; D is possibly TRBD1 (6 bases). Germline V lookup: CDR1 DFQATT, CDR2 SNEGSKA (reference sequence). V dropped 6 bases and J dropped 3 bases, with 11 bases sitting between them. The CDR3 totals 12 residues. The DNA for the CDR3 is TGCAGTGCCCTTGGACAGTACTATGGCTACACCTTC. Protein product: CSALGQYYGYTF.

This chain links TRBV3-1 with TRBJ1-4, with no clear D. CDR3 length: 13 amino acids. V was trimmed by 3 bases and J by 2 bases, leaving 4 bases between them. CDR1 and CDR2 (germline): LGHDT, YNNKEL (reference sequence). The CDR3 is CASSHVTNEKLFF. The CDR3, as DNA: TGTGCCAGCAGCCATGTCACTAATGAAAAACTGTTTTTT.

This clonotype occurred a few times. The V call is TRBV12-3 or TRBV12-4, the J call TRBJ1-6; D remains ambiguous. V lost 5 bases, J lost 10 bases, and 12 bases lay in between. The CDR3 is made up of 13 amino acids. The CDR3 region is CASSLRHLSPLHF. CDR3 DNA: TGTGCCAGCAGTCTCAGACATCTATCACCCCTCCACTTT.

This clonotype has only a few counts. V and J are TRBV10-3 and TRBJ1-2; the D is unclear. The CDR3 sequence is 16 residues long. CDR1 is ENHRY, CDR2 SYGVKD, per germline. V was trimmed by 3 bases and J by 2 bases, leaving 16 bases between them. The CDR3 DNA follows: TGTGCCATCAGTGATTCCGGTCTTTCGATGAACTATGGCTACACCTTC. This sequence encodes CAISDSGLSMNYGYTF.

The chain links TRBV6-5 to TRBJ1-5, with 8 bases matching TRBD1. The length of the CDR3 is 14 residues. The germline gives CDR1 MNHEY, CDR2 SVGAGI. V shed 6 bases and J 1 base; nucleotides not matched to a gene: 2. The CDR3 sequence is CASRQGGSNQPQHF. The DNA for the CDR3 is TGTGCCAGCAGACAGGGGGGCAGCAATCAGCCCCAGCATTTT.

This clonotype was seen only a few times. The V and J genes are TRBV27 and TRBJ1-5; D gene unclear. V lost 0 bases, J lost 4 bases, and 7 bases lay in between. Germline V gene lookup returns CDR1 MNHEY and CDR2 SMNVEV (reference sequence). CDR3 length: 14 residues. The CDR3 here is CASSLSSANQPQHF. The CDR3 nucleotides are TGTGCCAGCAGTTTATCATCGGCAAATCAGCCCCAGCATTTT.

This clonotype was counted a few times. The chain employs TRBV20-1 and TRBJ2-7, with 10 nucleotides matching TRBD1. The germline CDR1 and CDR2 sequences are DFQATT and SNEGSKA (reference sequence). J lost 4 bases, V lost 4 bases, and 7 bases had no gene match. The CDR3 runs 14 residues. CDR3 sequence: CSATPGTGAYEQYV. The CDR3 region has the DNA TGCAGTGCTACTCCCGGGACAGGGGCTTACGAGCAGTACGTC.

This clonotype was recorded at least ten times. The rearrangement uses TRBV12-3 or TRBV12-4 and TRBJ2-7, with a possible D match to TRBD1 (6 bases). The ends were cut back, 0 bases at V and 3 bases at J, with 6 bases in the middle. CDR3 length equals 13 residues. The DNA for the CDR3 is TGTGCCAGCAGTTTAGCGGACAGCTACGAGCAGTACGTC. The encoded protein is CASSLADSYEQYV.

This clonotype showed up just a few times. V gene TRBV25-1 combines with J gene TRBJ1-2, with D unclear. The germline CDR1 and CDR2 sequences are MGHDK and SYGVNS. Between the trimmed V and J ends, which lost 5 bases and 4 bases, there was a span of 8 bases. The CDR3 runs to 12 residues. The DNA for the CDR3 is TGTGCCAGCAGTAACACAGTCTATGGCTACACCTTC. As protein: CASSNTVYGYTF.